A selection of T cell receptor beta chains follows, all from one sample in a study of graft-versus-host responses after intestinal transplantation. Their specific antigens are unknown. TCRdb's copy holds only in-frame clones and misses some; the assay was immunoSEQ multiplex PCR. The sample has over 100,000 clones, 85% to 95% seen once. This material consisted of unstimulated CD8+ T cells sorted from spleen or lymph node cells, taken before intestinal transplant. The receptors originated from a human donor who received an intestinal transplant. The CDR3 runs from the conserved cysteine through the conserved F or W. Fields, in order: J gene, clone size, V gene, D gene, CDR3 protein, CDR3 DNA. A D gene is named only where the DNA matches it firmly. The size of a clone is reported for some rows only, either as once, few or many, or as a class for expanded clones.

>TRBJ2-7|.|TRBV19|TRBD2
CASSIGGGDEQYF
TGTGCCAGTAGTATAGGGGGAGGGGACGAGCAGTACTTC
>TRBJ1-1|.|TRBV13|.
CASSVTLNTEAFF
TGTGCCAGCAGCGTGACACTGAACACTGAAGCTTTCTTT
>TRBJ1-4|.|TRBV15|TRBD1
CATSRDEQGAFLNEKLFF
TGTGCCACCAGCAGAGATGAACAGGGGGCTTTCCTTAATGAAAAACTGTTTTTT
>TRBJ2-7|.|TRBV7-6|.
CASSLGATGEQYF
TGTGCCAGCAGCTTAGGTGCGACGGGTGAGCAGTACTTC
>TRBJ2-7|once|TRBV11-3|.
CASSHHRDLTYEQYF
TGTGCCAGCAGCCATCACCGGGACTTAACCTACGAGCAGTACTTC
>TRBJ2-7|.|TRBV9|TRBD2
CASSGTSGSYEQYF
TGTGCCAGCAGCGGGACTAGCGGGAGCTACGAGCAGTACTTC
>TRBJ2-7|.|TRBV9|.
CASSVYWGSYEQYF
TGTGCCAGCAGCGTATACTGGGGATCCTACGAGCAGTACTTC
>TRBJ2-7|.|TRBV14|.
CASSQFGLDEQYF
TGTGCCAGCAGCCAATTTGGACTTGACGAGCAGTACTTC
>TRBJ2-7|.|TRBV5-4|.
CASSHRQTEQYF
TGTGCCAGCAGCCACCGTCAGACCGAGCAGTACTTC
>TRBJ2-2|once|TRBV28|.
CASTGYGELSF
TGTGCCAGTACAGGGTACGGGGAGCTGTCTTTT
>TRBJ1-5|once|TRBV19|.
CASSILDIYQPQHF
TGTGCCAGTAGTATCCTGGACATTTATCAGCCCCAGCATTTT
>TRBJ2-7|.|TRBV7-9|.
CASSLRAPGLEQYF
TGTGCCAGCAGCTTAAGGGCCCCCGGACTCGAGCAGTACTTC
>TRBJ2-1|.|TRBV13|TRBD2
CASSSAGTSGTYEQFF
TGTGCCAGCAGCTCGGCCGGGACTAGCGGAACATATGAGCAGTTCTTC
>TRBJ2-7|.|TRBV18|.
CASSQTEGYEQYF
TGTGCCAGCTCACAGACAGAAGGCTACGAGCAGTACTTC
>TRBJ2-3|.|TRBV5-1|.
CASSLELYTDTQYF
TGCGCCAGCAGCTTGGAGTTGTACACAGATACGCAGTATTTT
>TRBJ1-1|.|TRBV2|.
CASSEVGQNTEAFF
TGTGCCAGCAGTGAAGTAGGGCAGAACACTGAAGCTTTCTTT
>TRBJ2-7|.|TRBV5-4|.
CASSLGTEEQYF
TGTGCCAGCAGCTTGGGGACGGAGGAGCAGTACTTC
>TRBJ1-1|.|TRBV4-3|TRBD1
CASSQVGQGATEAFF
TGCGCCAGCAGCCAAGTGGGACAGGGGGCGACTGAAGCTTTCTTT
>TRBJ2-1|.|TRBV27|TRBD1
CASSSLGQGPDAEQFF
TGTGCCAGCAGTTCCCTAGGACAGGGGCCGGACGCTGAGCAGTTCTTC
>TRBJ1-2|.|TRBV28|TRBD1
CASNIQGAHYYGYTF
TGTGCCAGCAACATCCAGGGGGCGCATTACTATGGCTACACCTTC
>TRBJ1-1|.|TRBV28|.
CASRLPYETGTEAFF
TGTGCCAGCAGATTACCCTACGAGACAGGCACTGAAGCTTTCTTT
>TRBJ2-7|.|TRBV28|.
CASTAPSGHSYEQYF
TGTGCCAGCACCGCGCCCTCGGGACACTCCTACGAGCAGTACTTC
>TRBJ2-7|.|TRBV4-1|.
CASSQAGKDYEQYF
TGCGCCAGCAGCCAAGCTGGGAAAGACTACGAGCAGTACTTC
>TRBJ2-7|.|TRBV5-5|TRBD1
CASSPGQGAYEQYF
TGTGCCAGCAGCCCGGGACAGGGGGCGTACGAGCAGTACTTC
>TRBJ2-7|.|TRBV6-6|.
CASSYPRQNPTYEQYF
TGTGCCAGCAGTTACCCTCGACAGAACCCTACCTACGAGCAGTACTTC
>TRBJ2-3|.|TRBV9|TRBD1
CASSVGTGYSTDTQYF
TGTGCCAGCAGCGTAGGGACAGGGTATAGCACAGATACGCAGTATTTT
>TRBJ1-2|.|TRBV6-5|.
CASSLSQRRIYGYTF
TGTGCCAGCAGCCTAAGTCAGCGAAGGATATATGGCTACACCTTC
>TRBJ2-7|.|TRBV7-3|.
CASSLGVGYEQYF
TGTGCCAGCAGCTTAGGGGTCGGTTACGAGCAGTACTTC
>TRBJ2-2|.|TRBV7-9|.
CASSSRGRRVPTGELFF
TGTGCCAGCAGCTCGAGGGGGCGGAGGGTCCCCACCGGGGAGCTGTTTTTT
>TRBJ1-2|.|TRBV9|.
CASSHNRDSNYGYTF
TGTGCCAGCAGCCATAACAGGGATTCTAACTATGGCTACACCTTC
>TRBJ1-5|.|TRBV7-3|.
CASSLVGGVSNQPQHF
TGTGCCAGCAGCTTAGTGGGCGGTGTCAGCAATCAGCCCCAGCATTTT
>TRBJ2-7|.|TRBV28|.
CASSLARYEQYF
TGTGCCAGCAGTTTGGCCCGGTACGAGCAGTACTTC
>TRBJ2-5|.|TRBV5-1|TRBD2
CASSFRGGPRETQYF
TGCGCCAGCAGCTTTAGGGGAGGGCCTAGGGAGACCCAGTACTTC
>TRBJ2-2|.|TRBV5-1|.
CASSLALTGPGELFF
TGCGCCAGCAGCTTGGCCTTAACAGGGCCCGGGGAGCTGTTTTTT
>TRBJ1-6|.|TRBV6-5|TRBD1
CASSYTGQLRGSPLHF
TGTGCCAGCAGTTACACGGGACAGTTAAGAGGTTCACCCCTCCACTTT
>TRBJ1-5|.|TRBV7-8|TRBD1
CASSSAPGGQPQHF
TGTGCCAGCAGCTCCGCCCCAGGGGGTCAGCCCCAGCATTTT
>TRBJ2-7|.|TRBV9|TRBD2
CASSERDPDEQYF
TGTGCCAGCTCGGAGCGGGATCCCGACGAGCAGTACTTC
>TRBJ2-3|.|TRBV27|.
CASSIIGGLFTDTQYF
TGTGCCAGCAGTATTATCGGGGGACTGTTCACAGATACGCAGTATTTT
>TRBJ1-1|.|TRBV6-5|TRBD1
CASRLTGGTEAFF
TGTGCCAGCAGACTCACAGGGGGCACTGAAGCTTTCTTT
>TRBJ2-1|once|TRBV6-1|TRBD2
CASSEVSSGKSYNEQFF
TGTGCCAGCAGTGAAGTCTCTAGCGGCAAATCCTACAATGAGCAGTTCTTC
>TRBJ2-3|.|TRBV13|.
CASSLRVRTDTQYF
TGTGCCAGCAGCTTGAGGGTTCGCACAGATACGCAGTATTTT
>TRBJ2-7|.|TRBV2|TRBD1
CASRGQGASSYEQYF
TGTGCCAGCAGAGGACAGGGGGCGAGCTCCTACGAGCAGTACTTC
>TRBJ1-3|.|TRBV9|.
CASSVDSALSGNTIYF
TGTGCCAGCAGCGTAGACAGTGCCCTCTCTGGAAACACCATATATTTT
>TRBJ2-1|.|TRBV7-9|TRBD2
CASSLIAGGPYNEQFF
TGTGCCAGCAGCTTGATAGCGGGAGGGCCCTACAATGAGCAGTTCTTC
>TRBJ2-7|.|TRBV5-4|TRBD2
CASSLASGSGTYEQYF
TGTGCCAGCAGCTTAGCTAGCGGGAGCGGGACCTACGAGCAGTACTTC
>TRBJ2-1|.|TRBV19|.
CASRYAPYLEQFF
TGTGCCAGTAGGTATGCCCCCTACTTGGAGCAGTTCTTC
>TRBJ2-1|once|TRBV2|TRBD2
CASRGTSGSNEQFF
TGTGCCAGCAGGGGGACTAGCGGGAGCAATGAGCAGTTCTTC
>TRBJ2-1|few|TRBV6-1|TRBD2
CASSELAGSYNEQFF
TGTGCCAGCAGTGAACTAGCGGGCTCCTACAATGAGCAGTTCTTC
>TRBJ1-5|.|TRBV4-1|.
CASSQERLSNQPQHF
TGCGCCAGCAGCCAAGAACGCCTTAGCAATCAGCCCCAGCATTTT
>TRBJ2-7|.|TRBV19|.
CASSIGPGVYEQYF
TGTGCCAGTAGTATAGGGCCAGGAGTCTACGAGCAGTACTTC
>TRBJ2-1|.|TRBV7-9|TRBD1
CASRPRQGGYNEQFF
TGTGCCAGCAGACCGAGACAGGGGGGATACAATGAGCAGTTCTTC
>TRBJ2-7|.|TRBV9|.
CASSPSGSYEQYF
TGTGCCAGCAGCCCTTCGGGCTCCTACGAGCAGTACTTC